The following is a T cell receptor (beta chain) sequence with its context. The data were produced by immunoSEQ multiplex PCR, yet TCRdb's version contains in-frame clones alone and is incomplete. This sample has some 230,000 clones, with 80% to 85% found just once. The data were taken from a study of blood T cell repertoires in COVID-19. Per germline, CDR1 ENHRY and CDR2 SYGVKD. V lost 6 bases, J lost 4 bases, and 20 bases lay in between. This CDR3 contains 16 residues. The V call is TRBV10-3, the J call TRBJ2-3; D is uncertain. This clonotype originated in an older woman who had recovered from COVID-19. Sequenced: peripheral blood. CDR3 sequence: CAISRDRLESADTQYF. CDR3 coding DNA: TGTGCCATCAGCCGCGACCGCCTGGAAAGCGCAGATACGCAGTATTTT.